This T cell receptor beta chain was obtained from a study of technical replicates of blood from a few donors. This clone was detected only a few times. Trimming shortened V by 0 bases and J by 1 base, and 6 bases separated the two germline ends. The length of the CDR3 is 14 residues. Per germline, CDR1 LGHNA and CDR2 YSLEER. Clones were read by immunoSEQ multiplex PCR, and TCRdb kept only the in-frame ones, dropping some. Of some 80,000 clones detected, roughly nine tenths appear once; the ten largest clones hold approximately 0.42%. Specimen: T cells isolated from PBMCs. This TCR was recovered from a human donor in good health. J is TRBJ1-1 and V is TRBV4-3; no clear D gene. This CDR3 is CASSQDGGNTEAFF. The DNA of the CDR3 is TGCGCCAGCAGCCAAGATGGAGGGAACACTGAAGCTTTCTTT.